Below, one T cell receptor (beta chain) is given with its context. The CDR3 totals 15 residues. Study processing details: How many nucleated cells were present was estimated from reference gene primer amplification. Only in-frame clones appear in the TCRdb table, and some are missing; sequencing was by immunoSEQ multiplex PCR. V and J calls plus clone size are reproduced from that table; the DNA served to infer D and trimming. The table lists over 100,000 clones, about four fifths of them singletons. The sample comes from a study of blood T cell repertoires in COVID-19. Looking at the study overall: Samples came from the United States, Italy and Spain, spanning acute and convalescent COVID-19. T cells, B-cell-depleted T cells, or PBMCs provided the cDNA or gDNA that served as material.

The clonotype originates from a woman in her 70s with acute or convalescent COVID-19. The chain combines TRBV12-2 with TRBJ2-2; TRBD2 is the table's D call and was not checked against the DNA. TRBV12-2 is described as a pseudogene. The specimen was peripheral blood. The CDR3 protein is CASRLGPGDTGELFF. CDR3 nucleotides: TGTGCAAGTCGCTTAGGTCCCGGGGACACCGGGGAGCTGTTTTTT.